This T cell receptor (beta chain) originates from a study of blood T cell repertoires in COVID-19. Study at large: The United States, Italy and Spain were the sources of the acute and convalescent COVID-19 samples. T cells, B-cell-depleted T cells, or PBMCs supplied cDNA or gDNA.

In the authors' methods: Counts of nucleated cells, estimated from reference gene primer amplification, were obtained. Sequenced by immunoSEQ multiplex PCR; TCRdb stores in-frame clones only, minus some. V and J calls and clone size are given by that table; D and trimming were obtained from the DNA. The sample lists some 50,000 clones, 85% to 90% occurring once. Trimming removed 2 bases from V and 1 base from J, with 8 bases in between. Germline CDR1 MDHEN, CDR2 SYDVKM. This CDR3 is 14 amino acids long. The sample comprised PBMCs or T cells enriched from blood (not recorded which). The V gene is TRBV28, the J gene TRBJ1-2, with a tentative D call TRBD1 (6 bases). This clonotype was sampled from a woman aged 45-65 years who had recovered from COVID-19. DNA of the CDR3: TGTGCCAGCAGTTTAGAACAGGGTAACTATGGCTACACCTTC. Translated: CASSLEQGNYGYTF.